This TCR beta chain was profiled in a study of OX40 agonist ivuxolimab in advanced cancers. At the level of the whole study: Ivuxolimab, which targeted the costimulatory receptor OX40 (CD134), was an agonistic, fully human IgG2 monoclonal antibody. The paper covers the monotherapy dose-escalation part of the phase I ivuxolimab trial, which included N of about 50 patients. Intravenous ivuxolimab was administered to patients every 2 weeks at six dose levels: 0.01, 0.1, 0.3, 1.5, 3 and 10 mg/kg. Patients were allowed to have had prior anti-PD-1, anti-PD-L1 or anti-CTLA-4 therapy, and around two fifths of the dose-escalation patients had been treated with checkpoint inhibitors. Of the roughly 54 dose-escalation patients, hepatocellular carcinoma was present in around 20, melanoma in around 15, renal cell carcinoma in 9 and head and neck cancer in 9. Peripheral TCRbeta sequencing was intended to test whether TCR sequence diversity was altered and clonal T-cell expansion was caused by ivuxolimab. In the dose-escalation cohort, 82.7% of patients were male, and the mean age was approximately 55 years, with a range of roughly 23 to 85. Partial responses occurred in three dose-escalation patients: two with cutaneous melanoma and one with hepatocellular carcinoma.

Genomic DNA was extracted from sorted cells for sequencing of the TCRbeta CDR3 region. The immunoSEQ Assay was used for sequencing of TCRbeta CDR3 regions. TCRdb obtained this table from immuneACCESS and retained in-frame rearrangements with V and J assigned. These tables miss some clones; where compared with another copy, unresolved V genes account for less than half of the shortfall, and the remainder is unexplained. This sample is represented by about 80,000 clones; 90% to 95% of them were singletons. The ten largest clones add up to less than 0.75% of the sample. Summary of the overall study and its limitations: Clonal expansion of both CD4+ and CD8+ blood T cells was observed from baseline to week 6 at doses 0.1 to 3.0 mg/kg. After ivuxolimab, CD8+ T cells had more expanded clones than CD4+ T cells on average. Partial responders in the 0.1-3.0 mg/kg groups had among the lowest normalized peripheral clonal expansion, especially among CD8+ T cells. The antigen specificity of the peripheral T cells that underwent clonal expansion was not determined. Low levels of normalized T-cell clonal expansion were also seen in some patients who did not respond.

Patients with autoimmune disease history or receiving systemic immunosuppression were excluded from the trial. In every dose cohort, peripheral blood was drawn for TCR sequencing at baseline, cycle 4 day 1, and cycle 7 day 1. Samples were obtained from an open-label, multicenter, first-in-human phase I dose-escalation trial of ivuxolimab. Adults with locally advanced or metastatic head and neck squamous cell, hepatocellular, melanoma or renal cell carcinoma were enrolled in the trial. Before TCR sequencing, CD4+ and CD8+ T cells were separately sorted from peripheral blood. Regarding this clone: Its antigen is still unknown. It has no much larger one-base neighbor in the sample; base qualities were not kept.

The TCR sequence derives from an adult with an advanced solid tumor such as melanoma, head and neck, liver or kidney cancer. The source was CD4+ or CD8+ T cells sorted from blood, collected in a trial of the OX40 agonist ivuxolimab.

The CDR3 in this case is CARLLGAGGITTGELFF. The nucleotide sequence is TGTGCCAGGCTATTGGGAGCGGGAGGGATTACCACCGGGGAGCTGTTTTTT. The rearrangement combines TRBV28 with TRBJ2-2, with TRBD2 matching 10 junction bases. The CDR3 runs 17 amino acids, cysteine and phenylalanine included. The entry retains the CDR3 DNA only, 51 bases that are in frame from base 1. Sequences MDHEN (CDR1) and SYDVKM (CDR2) are obtained from the germline V gene. Trimming leaves V shorter by 9 bases and J shorter by 4 bases, with the junction holding 14 bases beyond the gene matches.